This is a list of T cell receptor beta chains from one sample in a study of blood T cells in healthy people across ages. Each CDR3 protein gets one entry after TCRdb re-called the 5' RACE reads with MiXCR. The sample lists over 1,200,000 distinct CDR3 sequences; almost 60% were seen once. Sequenced sample: blood. The receptors originated from a man between 18 and 35 years old in good health. CDR3s include the opening cysteine and the closing phenylalanine or tryptophan. D genes are given only for firm matches. Clone size is stated in some rows and not others, as once, few, many or a class when expanded.

j_call	d_call	clone_size	v_call	cdr3_aa	cdr3_nt
TRBJ2-5	.	.	TRBV24-1	CATSNRGETQYF	TGTGCCACCAGTAATAGAGGGGAGACCCAGTACTTC
TRBJ2-7	.	.	TRBV29-1	CSAGRRGYEQYF	TGCAGCGCTGGGCGACGGGGCTACGAGCAGTACTTC
TRBJ2-5	TRBD1	few	TRBV29-1	CSAETGSGQETQYF	TGCAGCGCAGAGACAGGGTCGGGGCAAGAGACCCAGTACTTC
TRBJ1-6	.	.	TRBV13	CASSLETTFSPLHF	TGTGCCAGCAGCTTAGAAACTACATTTTCACCCCTCCACTTT
TRBJ2-2	.	.	TRBV4-1	CASSPVLGRQNTGELFF	TGCGCCAGCAGCCCTGTTTTAGGACGGCAGAACACCGGGGAGCTGTTTTTT
TRBJ2-7	.	few	TRBV6-5	CASTYSRQSYEQYF	TGTGCCAGCACCTACTCGAGGCAGTCCTACGAGCAGTACTTC
TRBJ1-6	TRBD1	.	TRBV3-1	CASSQGTGGFYSPLHF	TGTGCCAGCAGCCAGGGGACAGGGGGTTTCTATTCACCCCTCCACTTT
TRBJ2-1	.	few	TRBV5-1	CASSRGDSNNEQFF	TGCGCCAGCAGCCGCGGAGACAGTAACAATGAGCAGTTCTTC
TRBJ2-7	TRBD2	.	TRBV11-2	CASSGGVGTYEQYF	TGTGCCAGCAGCGGGGGGGTGGGAACCTACGAGCAGTACTTC
TRBJ2-7	.	.	TRBV10-2	CASSDRDPYEQYF	TGCGCCAGCAGTGACCGGGACCCCTACGAGCAGTACTTC
TRBJ1-4	.	.	TRBV4-3	CASSQEHATNEKLFF	TGCGCCAGCAGCCAAGAACATGCAACTAATGAAAAACTGTTTTTT
TRBJ2-1	.	few	TRBV14	CASSLLVGADNEQFF	TGTGCCAGCAGCCTCCTGGTGGGAGCCGACAATGAGCAGTTCTTC
TRBJ2-1	.	.	TRBV4-3	CASSQRAQEVDEQFF	TGCGCCAGCAGCCAAAGGGCTCAGGAGGTTGATGAGCAGTTCTTC
TRBJ1-1	.	.	TRBV4-2	CASSQVLIDTEAFF	TGTGCCAGCAGCCAAGTTTTGATCGACACTGAAGCTTTCTTT
TRBJ1-2	.	many	TRBV5-5	CASSPAFGRTYGYTF	TGTGCCAGCAGCCCGGCCTTCGGCAGAACCTATGGCTACACCTTC
TRBJ2-1	.	.	TRBV18	CASSPGPPGPYNEQFF	TGTGCCAGCTCACCAGGGCCCCCTGGTCCCTACAATGAGCAGTTCTTC
TRBJ2-7	.	.	TRBV7-9	CASSLGALAPYEQYF	TGTGCCAGCAGCTTAGGCGCGCTAGCTCCTTACGAGCAGTACTTC
TRBJ2-1	.	few	TRBV5-1	CASSLMDEQFF	TGTGCCAGCAGTTTAATGGATGAGCAGTTCTTC
TRBJ2-1	.	.	TRBV20-1	CSASRVIYNEQFF	TGCAGTGCCAGCAGGGTTATCTACAATGAGCAGTTCTTC
TRBJ2-3	TRBD2	.	TRBV20-1	CSAIRILATDTQYF	TGCAGTGCAATACGTATACTAGCGACAGATACGCAGTATTTT
TRBJ2-5	TRBD2	.	TRBV18	CASSPGGLETQYF	TGTGCCAGCTCGCCGGGGGGTCTAGAGACCCAGTACTTC
TRBJ2-7	TRBD2	.	TRBV7-6	CASSRVAGLFAQYF	TGTGCCAGCAGCCGCGTAGCGGGGCTCTTCGCGCAGTACTTC
TRBJ2-1	TRBD2	.	TRBV14	CASSQETSGLLNEQFF	TGTGCCAGCAGCCAAGAAACTAGCGGGCTTTTGAATGAGCAGTTCTTC
TRBJ1-5	TRBD1	.	TRBV4-1	CASRDRGGPQHF	TGCGCCAGCAGGGACAGGGGAGGGCCCCAGCATTTT
TRBJ1-5	.	.	TRBV7-9	CASTPGEGGNQPQHF	TGTGCCAGCACTCCCGGGGAGGGGGGCAATCAGCCCCAGCATTTT
TRBJ1-1	TRBD1	.	TRBV29-1	CSVTGTEGTNTEAFF	TGCAGCGTGACCGGGACAGAAGGAACGAACACTGAAGCTTTCTTT
TRBJ1-2	.	.	TRBV29-1	CSVQHRVTDGYTF	TGCAGCGTGCAGCACAGGGTGACGGATGGCTACACCTTC
TRBJ1-6	.	few	TRBV20-1	CSARFEGPLHF	TGCAGTGCTAGATTTGAGGGGCCCCTCCACTTT
TRBJ2-3	TRBD2	.	TRBV7-2	CASSTLAGGLTDTQYF	TGTGCCAGCAGCACCCTAGCGGGGGGTTTGACAGATACGCAGTATTTT
TRBJ2-7	TRBD1	few	TRBV12-3/TRBV12-4	CASSTPPGQGYEQYF	TGTGCCAGCAGCACACCTCCGGGACAGGGCTACGAGCAGTACTTC
TRBJ2-7	.	.	TRBV5-1	CASASQDSEQYF	TGCGCCAGCGCGTCTCAGGACTCCGAGCAGTACTTC
TRBJ2-5	.	.	TRBV7-2	CASSLVDFQETQYF	TGTGCCAGCAGCTTAGTAGACTTTCAAGAGACCCAGTACTTC
TRBJ2-7	.	.	TRBV12-3/TRBV12-4	CASSSSKGDTPLFYEQYF	TGTGCCAGCAGCTCCTCTAAAGGGGACACCCCTTTATTCTACGAGCAGTACTTC
TRBJ1-1	TRBD1	.	TRBV4-3	CASSQDWDRSFEAFF	TGCGCCAGCAGCCAAGATTGGGACAGATCTTTTGAAGCTTTCTTT
TRBJ1-6	TRBD1	once	TRBV20-1	CSARGGTGPHSPLHF	TGCAGTGCTAGGGGGGGGACAGGTCCGCATTCACCCCTCCACTTT
TRBJ2-1	TRBD2	.	TRBV20-1	CSAFPRLAGGSYNEQFF	TGCAGTGCTTTTCCAAGATTAGCGGGGGGCAGCTACAATGAGCAGTTCTTC
TRBJ2-7	.	few	TRBV6-5	CASSYSRQIQYF	TGTGCCAGCAGTTACTCGAGGCAGATCCAGTACTTC
TRBJ2-7	TRBD1	.	TRBV7-9	CASQGQGFYEQYF	TGTGCTAGCCAGGGACAGGGGTTCTACGAGCAGTACTTC
TRBJ2-5	.	once	TRBV20-1	CSASQGSETQYF	TGCAGTGCTAGTCAGGGAAGCGAGACCCAGTACTTC
TRBJ2-7	TRBD2	.	TRBV27	CASSLGPSGGGYEQYF	TGTGCCAGCAGTTTAGGGCCTAGCGGGGGAGGCTACGAGCAGTACTTC
TRBJ2-7	TRBD2	few	TRBV6-2/TRBV6-3	CASSDSGTSGENAYEQYF	TGTGCCAGCAGCGACTCCGGGACTAGCGGGGAGAACGCCTACGAGCAGTACTTC
TRBJ2-2	.	.	TRBV5-5	CASSIDYTGELFF	TGTGCCAGCAGTATCGACTACACCGGGGAGCTGTTTTTT
TRBJ1-1	.	few	TRBV4-3	CASSQDIDRAEAFF	TGCGCCAGCAGCCAAGATATCGACCGTGCTGAAGCTTTCTTT
TRBJ1-5	TRBD1	few	TRBV29-1	CSGTRPRGPYSNQPQHF	TGCAGCGGGACGAGACCAAGGGGGCCTTATAGCAATCAGCCCCAGCATTTT
TRBJ1-4	TRBD1	.	TRBV6-5	CASSRGQFGEKLFF	TGTGCCAGCAGTCGGGGACAGTTTGGAGAAAAACTGTTTTTT
TRBJ2-7	TRBD2	.	TRBV6-1	CASSDSGDEQYF	TGTGCCAGCAGTGATAGCGGGGACGAGCAGTACTTC
TRBJ2-1	.	.	TRBV21-1	CASSPRIEGGTIENEQFF	TGTGCCAGCAGCCCCCGGATAGAGGGAGGGACAATAGAAAATGAGCAGTTCTTC
TRBJ2-7	.	many	TRBV7-9	CASSYREETGEQYF	TGTGCCAGCAGCTACAGGGAAGAAACCGGGGAGCAGTACTTC
TRBJ2-1	TRBD2	.	TRBV27	CATQGLAGWSGQFF	TGTGCCACGCAAGGACTAGCGGGATGGAGTGGGCAGTTCTTC
TRBJ2-1	.	few	TRBV29-1	CSGNSGGPEQFF	TGCAGCGGGAACAGTGGGGGCCCTGAGCAGTTCTTC
TRBJ2-5	.	.	TRBV7-2	CASSSHRQSNTYVQYF	TGTGCCAGCAGCTCCCACCGCCAGTCAAATACCTACGTGCAGTACTTC
TRBJ2-1	TRBD1	.	TRBV4-3	CASSRDGQVTMNEQFF	TGCGCCAGCAGCCGGGACGGACAGGTAACTATGAATGAGCAGTTCTTC
TRBJ2-7	.	once	TRBV4-1	CASSQEGNSGSYEQYF	TGCGCCAGCAGCCAAGAAGGCAACTCCGGATCCTACGAGCAGTACTTC
TRBJ2-5	.	.	TRBV29-1	CSQDSVAAGEQYF	TGCAGCCAGGACAGTGTAGCAGCCGGTGAGCAGTACTTC
TRBJ2-5	.	.	TRBV2	CASIKTLVEETQYF	TGTGCCAGCATTAAGACACTAGTCGAAGAGACCCAGTACTTC
TRBJ2-7	TRBD1	.	TRBV4-1	CASSPSQGVAYEQYF	TGCGCCAGCAGCCCCTCCCAGGGGGTCGCCTACGAGCAGTACTTC
TRBJ2-7	.	once	TRBV7-2	CASSIFPGASYEQYF	TGTGCCAGCAGCATCTTTCCGGGGGCTTCCTACGAGCAGTACTTC